These T cell receptor beta chains were read from a single sample in a study of vaccination effects on CD4 cells after COVID-19. Antigens of these TCRs are unknown. TCRdb keeps only in-frame clones here, not all; method: immunoSEQ multiplex PCR. The sample carries approximately 54,000 clones, 80% to 85% recorded once. This specimen was CD4+ T cells from PBMCs cultured with HCoV-229E spike peptides, taken before COVID-19 vaccination. The receptor set was obtained from a human donor who received a COVID-19 vaccine. CDR3s include the opening cysteine and the closing phenylalanine or tryptophan. Each record gives: CDR3 length, D gene, J gene, clone size, V gene, CDR3 DNA, CDR3 protein. The D gene is left open where the match is weak. Expanded clones get a size class; other rows say once, few or many, or leave the size out.

13 . TRBJ1-1 . TRBV6-2/TRBV6-3 TGTGCCAGCAGTACGCAGGGTTACACTGAAGCTTTCTTT CASSTQGYTEAFF
18 TRBD1 TRBJ1-5 . TRBV6-1 TGTGCCAGCAGTGCCTCTCCGGGACAGGGTTATAGCAATCAGCCCCAGCATTTT CASSASPGQGYSNQPQHF
14 . TRBJ1-4 few TRBV6-5 TGTGCCAGCAGGAGACCGCAGGGGTATGAAAAACTGTTTTTT CASRRPQGYEKLFF
13 . TRBJ1-5 . TRBV5-1 TGCGCCAGCAGCTTGGAGTTGTCTCAGCCCCAGCATTTT CASSLELSQPQHF
18 TRBD1 TRBJ2-3 . TRBV6-1 TGTGCCAGCAGTGCTCGCAGGGGGCGCTTTGCTAGCACAGATACGCAGTATTTT CASSARRGRFASTDTQYF
14 . TRBJ1-2 . TRBV6-5 TGTGCCAGCTGGCAATTGGGGGGGATCTTAGGCTACACCTTC CASWQLGGILGYTF
17 . TRBJ1-6 . TRBV27 TGTGCCAGCAGTTTAATCTTTCGTCCAGGACTCAATTCACCCCTCCACTTT CASSLIFRPGLNSPLHF
14 . TRBJ2-5 . TRBV2 TGTGCCAGCCTTAAACTTAGGGGGCAAGAGACCCAGTACTTC CASLKLRGQETQYF
17 TRBD1 TRBJ2-2 . TRBV5-8 TGTGCCAGCAGCAGATGGACAGGGGGCAGGAACACCGGGGAGCTGTTTTTT CASSRWTGGRNTGELFF
16 . TRBJ1-1 . TRBV6-6 TGTGCCAGCAGTTACGGCGGGACGGAAGAGAACACTGAAGCTTTCTTT CASSYGGTEENTEAFF
20 TRBD1 TRBJ2-3 . TRBV4-1 TGCGCCAGCAGCCAAGAGCGGCGGAGTTCCAGGACAGGGTTTGCAGATACGCAGTATTTT CASSQERRSSRTGFADTQYF
16 . TRBJ2-3 . TRBV23-1 TGCGGCGTACGGAACCGGCCTCCCGGAGGACCAGATACGCAGTATTTT CGVRNRPPGGPDTQYF
14 . TRBJ1-5 . TRBV19 TGTGCCAGTAGTATAGGAATCTTGGACTTTGTCCGACATTTT CASSIGILDFVRHF
15 . TRBJ2-3 . TRBV19 TGTGCCAGTAGTCGACAGTTCGGGTCCACAGATACGCAGTATTTT CASSRQFGSTDTQYF
11 . TRBJ1-1 few TRBV7-2 TGTGGCTACTTAGGGAACACTGAAGCTTTCTTT CGYLGNTEAFF
15 . TRBJ1-4 . TRBV5-1 TGCGCCAGCAGCTTGCGGACAGCCACTAATGAAAAACTGTTTTTT CASSLRTATNEKLFF
17 . TRBJ2-2 . TRBV7-2 TGTGCCAGCAGCTTAGCCCCAGTCATGGCGGACACCGGGGAGCTGTTTTTT CASSLAPVMADTGELFF
16 . TRBJ2-1 . TRBV28 TGTGCCAGCAGTCCACCTACAGCCGAACAGGGCAATGAGCAGTTCTTC CASSPPTAEQGNEQFF
12 . TRBJ2-1 . TRBV14 TGTGCCAGCAGCAAAACCAGCAATGAGCAGTTCTTC CASSKTSNEQFF